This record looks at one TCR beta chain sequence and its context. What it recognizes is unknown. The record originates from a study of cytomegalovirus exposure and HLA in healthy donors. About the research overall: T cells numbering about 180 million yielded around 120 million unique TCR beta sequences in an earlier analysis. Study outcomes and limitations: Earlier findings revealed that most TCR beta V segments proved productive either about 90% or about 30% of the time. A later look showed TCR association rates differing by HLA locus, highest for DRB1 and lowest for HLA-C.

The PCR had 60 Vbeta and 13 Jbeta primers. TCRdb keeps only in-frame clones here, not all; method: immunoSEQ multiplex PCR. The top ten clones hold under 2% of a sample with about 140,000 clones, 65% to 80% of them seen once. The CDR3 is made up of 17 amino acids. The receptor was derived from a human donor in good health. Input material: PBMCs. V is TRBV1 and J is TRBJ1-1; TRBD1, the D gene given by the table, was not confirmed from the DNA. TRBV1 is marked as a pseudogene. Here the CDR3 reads CTSSQGQEGDRNTEAFF. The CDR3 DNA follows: TGCACCAGCAGCCAAGGACAGGAAGGGGATAGGAACACTGAAGCTTTCTTT.